Reported below is one T cell receptor beta chain. The antigen is undetermined. This sample stems from a study of shared clonotypes between healthy human individuals. Overall study results and limits: Non-shared clonotypes had lower generation probabilities than those shared by all four donors.

Splitting of each subset's genomic DNA was done evenly across several immunoSEQ plates. In the original workflow: Filtering was not the same, since immunoSEQ gave junction-only sequences without quality scores. Sequenced by immunoSEQ multiplex PCR; TCRdb stores in-frame clones only, minus some. V, J and clone size derive from that table, while D and trimming were established from the DNA sequence. The sample carries over a million clones, around three quarters recorded once. Germline trimming cut 0 bases from V and 4 bases from J; bases unmatched to any gene: 4. This CDR3 spans 15 amino acids. Germline values: CDR1 MNHNS, CDR2 SASEGT.

The clonotype originates from a man younger than 35 in good health. Some clones in this sample may be carry-over from other donors' samples. Sequenced material: memory CD4+ T cells from PBMCs. Stated subset: CD45RA-negative fraction. The chain has TRBV6-1 and TRBJ2-7; 9 bases fit TRBD2. CDR3 nucleotides: TGTGCCAGCAGTGAAGCTAGCGGGAGTCAGTACGAGCAGTACTTC. This encodes CASSEASGSQYEQYF.